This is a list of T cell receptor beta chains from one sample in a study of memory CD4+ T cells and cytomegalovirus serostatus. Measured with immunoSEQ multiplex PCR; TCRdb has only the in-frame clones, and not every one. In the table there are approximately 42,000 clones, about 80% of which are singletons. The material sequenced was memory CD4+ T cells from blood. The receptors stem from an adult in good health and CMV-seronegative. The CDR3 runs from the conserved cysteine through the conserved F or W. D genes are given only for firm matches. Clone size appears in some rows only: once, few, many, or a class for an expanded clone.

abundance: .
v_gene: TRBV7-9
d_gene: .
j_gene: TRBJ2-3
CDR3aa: CASSLQGRMDTQYF
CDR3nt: TGTGCCAGCAGCTTACAGGGGCGCATGGATACGCAGTATTTT

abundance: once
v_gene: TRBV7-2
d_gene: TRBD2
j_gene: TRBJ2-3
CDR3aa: CASSPIAGTSLTDTQYF
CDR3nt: TGTGCCAGCAGCCCGATCGCCGGGACTAGTCTGACAGATACGCAGTATTTT

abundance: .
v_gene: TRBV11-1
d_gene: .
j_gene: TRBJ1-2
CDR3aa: CASSLGDGYTF
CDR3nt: TGTGCCAGCAGCTTGGGGGATGGCTACACCTTC

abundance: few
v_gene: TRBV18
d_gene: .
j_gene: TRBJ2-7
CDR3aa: CASSPQGGDEQYF
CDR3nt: TGTGCCAGCTCACCTCAGGGGGGTGACGAGCAGTACTTC

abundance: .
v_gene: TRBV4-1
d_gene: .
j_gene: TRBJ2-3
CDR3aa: CASSQAGWGADTQYF
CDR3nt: TGCGCCAGCAGCCAAGCTGGGTGGGGGGCAGATACGCAGTATTTT

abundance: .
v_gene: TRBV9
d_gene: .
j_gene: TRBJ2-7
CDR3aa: CASSPSSETYEQYF
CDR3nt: TGTGCCAGCAGCCCCAGCAGCGAGACCTACGAGCAGTACTTC

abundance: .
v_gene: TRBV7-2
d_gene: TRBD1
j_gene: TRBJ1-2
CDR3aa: CASSSNRGINYGYTF
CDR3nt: TGTGCCAGCAGCTCCAACAGGGGGATTAACTATGGCTACACCTTC

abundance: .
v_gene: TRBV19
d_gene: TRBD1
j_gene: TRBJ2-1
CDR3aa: CASSTGTGGLDEQFF
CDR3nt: TGTGCCAGTAGTACCGGGACAGGGGGCCTCGATGAGCAGTTCTTC

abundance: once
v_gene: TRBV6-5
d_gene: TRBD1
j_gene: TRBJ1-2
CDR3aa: CASRSTGDYGYTF
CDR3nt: TGTGCCAGCAGATCGACAGGGGACTATGGCTACACCTTC

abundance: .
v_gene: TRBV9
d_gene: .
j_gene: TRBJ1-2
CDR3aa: CASNRGGETYYGYTF
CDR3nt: TGTGCCAGCAACCGAGGGGGGGAGACGTACTATGGCTACACCTTC

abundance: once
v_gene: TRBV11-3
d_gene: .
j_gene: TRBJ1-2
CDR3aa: CASSLSGSYGYTF
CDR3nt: TGTGCCAGCAGCTTAAGTGGCAGCTATGGCTACACCTTC

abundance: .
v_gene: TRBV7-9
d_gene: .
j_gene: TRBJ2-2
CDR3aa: CASSLTAGELFF
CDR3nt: TGTGCCAGCAGCTTAACAGCCGGGGAGCTGTTTTTT

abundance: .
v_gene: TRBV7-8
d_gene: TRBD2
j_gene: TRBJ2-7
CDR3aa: CASSLGAGGTYEQYF
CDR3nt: TGTGCCAGCAGCTTGGGAGCGGGAGGTACCTACGAGCAGTACTTC

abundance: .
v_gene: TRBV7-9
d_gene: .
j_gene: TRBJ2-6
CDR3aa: CASSERGSSGANVLTF
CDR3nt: TGTGCCAGCAGCGAGAGGGGCAGTTCTGGGGCCAACGTCCTGACTTTC

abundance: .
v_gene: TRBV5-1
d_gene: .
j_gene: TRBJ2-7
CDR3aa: CASSLELAATYEQYF
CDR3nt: TGCGCCAGCAGCTTGGAACTAGCTGCGACCTACGAGCAGTACTTC

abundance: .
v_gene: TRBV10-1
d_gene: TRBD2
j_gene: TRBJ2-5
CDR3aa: CASSEKTSGRTETQYF
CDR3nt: TGCGCCAGCAGTGAGAAGACTAGCGGGAGAACAGAGACCCAGTACTTC

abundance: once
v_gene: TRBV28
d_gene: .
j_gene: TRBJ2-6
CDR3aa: CASSWSGANVLTF
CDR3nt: TGTGCCAGCAGTTGGTCTGGGGCCAACGTCCTGACTTTC

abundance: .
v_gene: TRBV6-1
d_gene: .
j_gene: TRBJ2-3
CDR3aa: CASTGGLRAVAQYF
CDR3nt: TGTGCCAGCACTGGGGGCCTGCGGGCTGTAGCGCAGTATTTT

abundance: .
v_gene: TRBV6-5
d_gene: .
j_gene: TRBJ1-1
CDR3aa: CASSYRRGNTEAFF
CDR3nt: TGTGCCAGCAGTTACAGGAGGGGAAACACTGAAGCTTTCTTT

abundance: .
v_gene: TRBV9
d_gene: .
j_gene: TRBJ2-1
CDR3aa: CASTRDWTGEQFF
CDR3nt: TGTGCCAGCACCAGGGACTGGACTGGGGAGCAGTTCTTC

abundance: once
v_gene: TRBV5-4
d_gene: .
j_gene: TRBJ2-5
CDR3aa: CASSSGSLKEETQYF
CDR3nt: TGTGCCAGCAGCTCCGGGTCCCTGAAAGAAGAGACCCAGTACTTC

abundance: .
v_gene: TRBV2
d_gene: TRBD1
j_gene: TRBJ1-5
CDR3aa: CASSLGTGDQPQHF
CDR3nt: TGTGCCAGCAGCCTCGGGACAGGGGATCAGCCCCAGCATTTT

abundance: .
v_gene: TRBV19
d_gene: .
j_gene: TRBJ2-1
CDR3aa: CASSTPSQQFF
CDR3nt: TGTGCCAGTAGTACACCTAGTCAGCAGTTCTTC

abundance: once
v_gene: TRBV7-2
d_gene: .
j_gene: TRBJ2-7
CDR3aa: CASSLYFSGRYEQYF
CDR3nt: TGTGCCAGCAGCTTATATTTCAGTGGGAGGTACGAGCAGTACTTC

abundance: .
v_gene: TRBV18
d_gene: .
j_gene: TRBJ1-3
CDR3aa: CASSPITVRQAVSGNTIYF
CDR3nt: TGTGCCAGCTCACCAATTACGGTGAGGCAGGCCGTCTCTGGAAACACCATATATTTT

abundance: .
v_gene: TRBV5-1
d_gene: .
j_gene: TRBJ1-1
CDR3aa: CASRGRAGDTEAFF
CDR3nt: TGCGCCAGCAGGGGACGGGCGGGGGACACTGAAGCTTTCTTT

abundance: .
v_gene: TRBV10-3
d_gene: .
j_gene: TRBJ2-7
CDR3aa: CAIRRPLMFEQYF
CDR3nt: TGTGCCATCAGACGGCCACTCATGTTCGAGCAGTACTTC

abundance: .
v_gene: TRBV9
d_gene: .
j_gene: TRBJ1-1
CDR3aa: CASSPSTVNTEAFF
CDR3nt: TGTGCCAGCAGCCCCTCTACGGTGAACACTGAAGCTTTCTTT

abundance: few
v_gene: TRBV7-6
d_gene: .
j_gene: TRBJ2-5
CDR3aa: CASSLGGKETQYF
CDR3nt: TGTGCCAGCAGCTTAGGCGGGAAAGAGACCCAGTACTTC

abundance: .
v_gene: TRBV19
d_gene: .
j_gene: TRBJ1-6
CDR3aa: CASSNPKTVNSPLHF
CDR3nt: TGTGCCAGCAGTAACCCGAAGACGGTAAATTCACCCCTCCACTTT

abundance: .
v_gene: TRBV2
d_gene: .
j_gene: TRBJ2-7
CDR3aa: CASTPRRSSYEQYF
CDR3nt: TGTGCCAGCACCCCCAGGCGGAGCTCCTACGAGCAGTACTTC

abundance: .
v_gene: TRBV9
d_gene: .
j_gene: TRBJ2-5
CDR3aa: CASSGGQETQYF
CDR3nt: TGTGCCAGCAGCGGGGGCCAAGAGACCCAGTACTTC

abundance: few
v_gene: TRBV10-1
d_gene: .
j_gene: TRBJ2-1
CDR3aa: CASSESTRSAQFF
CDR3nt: TGCGCCAGCAGTGAGTCGACTAGGTCCGCGCAGTTCTTC

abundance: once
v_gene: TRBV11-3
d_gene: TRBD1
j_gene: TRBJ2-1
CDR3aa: CASSLMGQGGNEQFF
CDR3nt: TGTGCCAGCAGCTTAATGGGACAGGGGGGGAATGAGCAGTTCTTC

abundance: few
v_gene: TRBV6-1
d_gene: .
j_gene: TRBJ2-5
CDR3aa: CASSGSRAQYF
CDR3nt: TGTGCCAGTAGTGGGAGCCGGGCCCAGTACTTC

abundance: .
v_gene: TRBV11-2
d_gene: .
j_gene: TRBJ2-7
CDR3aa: CASSSFGHEQYF
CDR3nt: TGTGCCAGCAGCTCCTTTGGCCACGAGCAGTACTTC

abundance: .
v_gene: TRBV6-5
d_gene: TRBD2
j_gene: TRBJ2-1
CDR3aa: CASSSGTSGPAKQQFF
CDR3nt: TGTGCCAGCAGTTCTGGGACTAGCGGCCCCGCCAAGCAGCAGTTCTTC

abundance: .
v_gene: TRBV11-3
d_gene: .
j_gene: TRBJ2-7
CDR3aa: CASSFSSFYEQYF
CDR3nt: TGTGCCAGCAGCTTTTCTAGTTTCTACGAGCAGTACTTC

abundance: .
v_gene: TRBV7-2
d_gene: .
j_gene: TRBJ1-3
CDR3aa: CASSPSGGWSGNTIYF
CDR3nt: TGTGCCAGCAGCCCTTCGGGGGGGTGGTCCGGAAACACCATATATTTT

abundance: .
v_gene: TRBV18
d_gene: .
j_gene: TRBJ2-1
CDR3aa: CASSLAGNNEQFF
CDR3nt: TGTGCCAGCTCACTTGCAGGTAACAATGAGCAGTTCTTC

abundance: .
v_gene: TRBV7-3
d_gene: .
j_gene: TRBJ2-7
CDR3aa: CASSLDGGRGEQYF
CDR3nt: TGTGCCAGCAGCTTAGATGGGGGGCGCGGGGAGCAGTACTTC

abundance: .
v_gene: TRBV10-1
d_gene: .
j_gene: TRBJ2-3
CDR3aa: CASSGGHSEIDTQYF
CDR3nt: TGCGCCAGCAGTGGGGGACATAGCGAGATCGATACGCAGTATTTT